The text below deals with one TCR beta chain. Naive CD8 cells, CD45RO-negative and positively selected for CCR7, excluded terminally differentiated effector memory CD45RA+ cells. The table came from immunoSEQ multiplex PCR; TCRdb's copy has only in-frame clones and leaves some out. The sample lists about 600,000 clones; about 95% were seen once. The source of the sample is a study of shared clonotypes between healthy human individuals. This CDR3 region has 13 residues. Germline assignment: CDR1 LNHDA and CDR2 SQIVND (reference sequence). V was pared by 3 bases and J by 4 bases, with 9 bases between. The sequence was collected from a woman aged 25-40 years in good health. The chain combines TRBV19 with TRBJ1-1; TRBD1 might be the D (6 bases). Sequenced input: naive CD8+ T cells sorted from blood. The CDR3 sequence is CASSIAGATEAFF. In DNA, the CDR3 is TGTGCCAGTAGTATCGCAGGGGCCACTGAAGCTTTCTTT.